This is a list of T cell receptor beta chains from one sample in a study of cytotoxic CD8 clonotypes in ibrutinib-treated CLL. Libraries were prepared by immunoSEQ multiplex PCR; TCRdb keeps only in-frame clonotypes and omits some of them. The table lists just over 200,000 clones, about four fifths of them singletons. The material was PBMCs, obtained after 12 months of ibrutinib treatment. These receptors came from a human donor with chronic lymphocytic leukemia. The CDR3 runs from the conserved cysteine through the conserved F or W. The order of the fields is clone size, CDR3 length, V gene, D gene, J gene, CDR3 DNA, CDR3 protein. D genes are given only for firm matches. Clone sizes are given selectively: once, few, many, or a class where the clone is expanded.

.	13	TRBV28	TRBD2	TRBJ2-7	TGTGCCAGCAAGGAGGGGAGGGCTTACGAGCAGTACTTC	CASKEGRAYEQYF
.	15	TRBV13	TRBD1	TRBJ1-2	TGTGCCAGCGGCACGACCCGGGACAGGGTGTATGGCTACACCTTC	CASGTTRDRVYGYTF
few	12	TRBV11-2	.	TRBJ2-7	TGTGCCAGCAGCTTTACTAGACACGAGCAGTACTTC	CASSFTRHEQYF
.	13	TRBV7-9	.	TRBJ2-7	TGTGCCAGCGGATCAACAAGAAGCTACGAGCAGTACTTC	CASGSTRSYEQYF
.	16	TRBV2	.	TRBJ1-1	TGTGCCAGCAGTGATCATGGGGCTTTCGTGAACACTGAAGCTTTCTTT	CASSDHGAFVNTEAFF
.	14	TRBV7-9	.	TRBJ1-1	TGTGCCAGCAGCCCCCCCGGGTGGTACACTGAAGCTTTCTTT	CASSPPGWYTEAFF
.	15	TRBV6-5	TRBD1	TRBJ2-7	TGTGCCAGCAGTTTGGGCGGGACAGGGGGCAACGAGCAGTACTTC	CASSLGGTGGNEQYF
.	15	TRBV27	.	TRBJ2-3	TGTGCCAGCAGTTCCTACGGGAGCCGGGAAGATACGCAGTATTTT	CASSSYGSREDTQYF
few	18	TRBV7-8	.	TRBJ1-3	TGTGCCAGCAGCCTCCGTCCCGGGACATCACGAACTGGAAACACCATATATTTT	CASSLRPGTSRTGNTIYF
.	18	TRBV5-6	TRBD2	TRBJ2-5	TGTGCCAGCAGCTTGGTACTAGCGGGGGGGGATCCCAAAGAGACCCAGTACTTC	CASSLVLAGGDPKETQYF
.	16	TRBV2	TRBD2	TRBJ2-2	TGTGCCAGCAGTGTCCTGACTAGCGGGAAGGTCGGGGAGCTGTTTTTT	CASSVLTSGKVGELFF
.	15	TRBV4-1	.	TRBJ1-6	TGCGCCAGCAGCCAAGGGAACAGGCTGACTTCACCCCTCCACTTT	CASSQGNRLTSPLHF
few	14	TRBV2	.	TRBJ2-7	TGTGCCAGCACCAACGGGCAGGCGGCCTACGAGCAGTACTTC	CASTNGQAAYEQYF
.	14	TRBV18	TRBD1	TRBJ1-1	TGTGCCAGCTCACCAGGACAGGACCCGCGTGAAGCTTTCTTT	CASSPGQDPREAFF
.	16	TRBV2	TRBD1	TRBJ1-6	TGTGCCAGCAGTAGCCCCGGGACAGTGAAGAATTCACCCCTCCACTTT	CASSSPGTVKNSPLHF
few	15	TRBV25-1	.	TRBJ1-2	TGTGCCAGCAGTGCCTGGACGGAATCTAACTATGGCTACACCTTC	CASSAWTESNYGYTF
.	15	TRBV6-4	.	TRBJ2-3	TGTGCCAGCAGTCTGACAGCGACTAGCACAGATACGCAGTATTTT	CASSLTATSTDTQYF
few	16	TRBV2	.	TRBJ1-4	TGTGCCAGCAGTGATCGCGTATCTCCAACTAATGAAAAACTGTTTTTT	CASSDRVSPTNEKLFF